This is a list of T cell receptor beta chains from one sample in a study of cytomegalovirus exposure and HLA in healthy donors. Assay used: immunoSEQ multiplex PCR; TCRdb lists only in-frame clones, some missing. Of about 73,000 clones listed, 94% are singletons. The sequencing sample was made of PBMCs. These receptors all come from a woman aged 18-29 years in good health and CMV-seronegative. CDR3s include the opening cysteine and the closing phenylalanine or tryptophan. A D gene is named only where the DNA matches it firmly. Clone size, where shown, is once, few, many, or a class for clones that have expanded.

v_gene	d_gene	j_gene	abundance	CDR3nt	CDR3aa
TRBV11-2	NA	TRBJ2-7	NA	TGTGCCAGCAGCTTAGGTCCGGCGGTCTACGAGCAGTACTTC	CASSLGPAVYEQYF
TRBV6-5	NA	TRBJ1-4	once	TGTGCCAGCAGTTATTCGGACAGAAAAAAACTGTTTTTT	CASSYSDRKKLFF
TRBV6-1	TRBD1	TRBJ1-4	once	TGTGCCAGCAGGAAAACAGGGGCTAATGAAAAACTGTTTTTT	CASRKTGANEKLFF
TRBV6-4	NA	TRBJ2-6	NA	TGTGCCAGCAGTGAGGACTATTCTGGGGCCAACGTCCTGACTTTC	CASSEDYSGANVLTF
TRBV19	TRBD2	TRBJ2-1	NA	TGTGCCAGTACCTTTGGACTAGCGGGAGGGAGGTCCTACAATGAGCAGTTCTTC	CASTFGLAGGRSYNEQFF
TRBV10-3	NA	TRBJ1-3	NA	TGTGCCATCAGTGAGGGGGCGGCTGGAAACACCATATATTTT	CAISEGAAGNTIYF
TRBV16	NA	TRBJ1-3	once	TGTGCCAGCAGCCCCACGGGGGATACCATATATTTT	CASSPTGDTIYF
TRBV11-2	TRBD2	TRBJ2-7	NA	TGTGCCAGCAGCTACGTTAGGACTAGCGGGGTTTACGAGCAGTACTTC	CASSYVRTSGVYEQYF
TRBV4-3	NA	TRBJ1-2	NA	TGCGCCAGCAGTGATCCCGGGGGACCGGAGGGCTACACCTTC	CASSDPGGPEGYTF
TRBV10-3	TRBD1	TRBJ1-5	NA	TGTGCCATCAGTGAGAACGCAGGGACAGGGACTCAGCCCCAGCATTTT	CAISENAGTGTQPQHF
TRBV28	NA	TRBJ1-2	NA	TGTGCCAGCAGACGGGGGGAGTATGGCTACACCTTC	CASRRGEYGYTF
TRBV9	NA	TRBJ1-2	NA	TGTGCCAGCAGCGAGACTGATAACTATGGCTACACCTTC	CASSETDNYGYTF
TRBV7-3	TRBD2	TRBJ2-1	NA	TGTGCCAGCAGCTCGACTAGCGGGGGGGCTTGGAATGAGCAGTTCTTC	CASSSTSGGAWNEQFF
TRBV12-5	NA	TRBJ2-1	NA	TGTGCTAGTGGTTTGGGACTTAACGGCGGTGAGCAGTTCTTC	CASGLGLNGGEQFF
TRBV19	NA	TRBJ2-7	NA	TGTGCCAGTAGTATAGGTAGCTTCTACGAGCAGTACTTC	CASSIGSFYEQYF
TRBV10-3	NA	TRBJ1-1	NA	TGTGCCATCAGTGAGTTGGATTGGGGACAAAATGAAGCTTTCTTT	CAISELDWGQNEAFF
TRBV4-1	NA	TRBJ2-7	NA	TGCGCCAGCAGCCAAGATCGGGGAGCAGGATCCTACGAGCAGTACTTC	CASSQDRGAGSYEQYF
TRBV19	NA	TRBJ2-7	NA	TGTGCCAGTAGTATGCAGGGGAGCTACGAGCAGTACTTC	CASSMQGSYEQYF
TRBV28	TRBD2	TRBJ2-5	NA	TGTGCCAGCACTCGGGGAGGGGACGAGACCCAGTACTTC	CASTRGGDETQYF
TRBV27	NA	TRBJ2-7	many	TGTGCCAGCAGTTCGGGGGGCGAGGCCTACGAGCAGTACTTC	CASSSGGEAYEQYF
TRBV7-9	TRBD2	TRBJ2-1	NA	TGTGCCAGCAGCTCGACCCTGACTAGCGGGAGTACGTATGAGCAGTTCTTC	CASSSTLTSGSTYEQFF
TRBV10-3	NA	TRBJ2-3	NA	TGTGCCATCAGTGAGGGCCAGGGGTTTGATACGCAGTATTTT	CAISEGQGFDTQYF
TRBV2	TRBD1	TRBJ2-5	NA	TGTGCCAGCAGTAGACAGGGCTTGGGGACCCAGTACTTC	CASSRQGLGTQYF
TRBV5-4	NA	TRBJ1-5	NA	TGTGCCAGCAGCGCGAGGGACATCGATCAGCCCCAGCATTTT	CASSARDIDQPQHF
TRBV7-2	NA	TRBJ2-5	NA	TGTGCCAGCAGCTTAGCGCGTAAGGAGACCCAGTACTTC	CASSLARKETQYF
TRBV20-1	NA	TRBJ1-5	NA	TGCAGTGCTACAGGGAATCAGCCCCAGCATTTT	CSATGNQPQHF
TRBV10-3	NA	TRBJ2-7	NA	TGTGCCATCAGTGAGTCCGGGGACATCCCCTACGAGCAGTACTTC	CAISESGDIPYEQYF
TRBV14	NA	TRBJ2-1	once	TGTGCCAGCAGCCAAGGACTAGGGGCGGGTAATGAGCAGTTCTTC	CASSQGLGAGNEQFF
TRBV5-4	TRBD2	TRBJ2-5	NA	TGTGCCAGCAGCTTGGGTTCTAGCGGGATTGGGAGAGAGACCCAGTACTTC	CASSLGSSGIGRETQYF
TRBV4-1	NA	TRBJ2-7	NA	TGCGCCAGCAGCCAAGGGGCAGATACCTACGAGCAGTACTTC	CASSQGADTYEQYF
TRBV14	NA	TRBJ1-1	NA	TGTGCCAGCAGCCCTTTTGAGGGCCTGAACACTGAAGCTTTCTTT	CASSPFEGLNTEAFF
TRBV6-5	NA	TRBJ1-1	NA	TGTGCCACATGGGACCTTGCAGGGGCGAACACTGAAGCTTTCTTT	CATWDLAGANTEAFF
TRBV5-6	NA	TRBJ1-2	NA	TGTGCCAGCAGCAGGACAGTTGTTAACTATGGCTACACCTTC	CASSRTVVNYGYTF
TRBV20-1	NA	TRBJ1-2	NA	TGCAGTGTTGACAATTATGGCTACACCTTC	CSVDNYGYTF
TRBV7-9	NA	TRBJ2-7	once	TGTGCCAGCAGCTTATCGGGGCGAGCGGGACACTTCTACGAGCAGTACTTC	CASSLSGRAGHFYEQYF
TRBV7-8	TRBD2	TRBJ2-1	NA	TGTGCCAGCAGCGCGTCTACACTAGCGGGGGAAGAGGATGAGCAGTTCTTC	CASSASTLAGEEDEQFF
TRBV5-6	TRBD2	TRBJ2-7	NA	TGTGCCAGCAGCTTGGGGGGGGGACTGCCTTACGAGCAGTACTTC	CASSLGGGLPYEQYF
TRBV11-2	NA	TRBJ2-1	NA	TGTGCCAGCAGCCTATCGCGGGGCACCTACAATGAGCAGTTCTTC	CASSLSRGTYNEQFF
TRBV2	NA	TRBJ1-2	few	TGTGCCAGCAGTGTGGAGACTAACTATGGCTACACCTTC	CASSVETNYGYTF
TRBV28	TRBD1	TRBJ2-5	once	TGTGCCAGCAACCCCGGACAGGACTCAGGGACCCAGTACTTC	CASNPGQDSGTQYF
TRBV5-6	TRBD2	TRBJ2-1	once	TGTGCCAGCAGTTACGGACTAGCGGGACCCTCTGAGCAGTTCTTC	CASSYGLAGPSEQFF
TRBV7-2	NA	TRBJ2-1	NA	TGTGCCAGCAGCTTAGGCGGGTCCCCCTACAATGAGCAGTTCTTC	CASSLGGSPYNEQFF
TRBV2	NA	TRBJ2-3	NA	TGTGCCAGCAGTGATGCACGCGCAGATACGCAGTATTTT	CASSDARADTQYF
TRBV5-1	TRBD1	TRBJ1-2	NA	TGCGCCAGCTCTTTGGGGACAGCAAGGTGGGAAAGCTATGGCTACACCTTC	CASSLGTARWESYGYTF
TRBV6-1	NA	TRBJ1-5	NA	TGTGCCAGCAGTGAATTGAGAGGGCGTCAGCCCCAGCATTTT	CASSELRGRQPQHF
TRBV7-9	NA	TRBJ2-5	NA	TGTGCCAGCAGTTCAAGACAGTTCGACCCTGAGACCCAGTACTTC	CASSSRQFDPETQYF
TRBV6-6	TRBD1	TRBJ2-7	NA	TGTGCCAGCAGCGTTACAGGGGCAGGGTACGAGCAGTACTTC	CASSVTGAGYEQYF
TRBV6-1	NA	TRBJ1-6	NA	TGTGCCAGCAGTGAAGGGCAGTCTAATTCACCCCTCCACTTT	CASSEGQSNSPLHF
TRBV11-3	NA	TRBJ2-2	NA	TGTGCCAGCGGGCCCGGGGACACCGGGGAGCTGTTTTTT	CASGPGDTGELFF
TRBV29-1	TRBD1	TRBJ2-2	NA	TGCAGCGGGATACGGACAGGGGTATCCGGGGAGCTGTTTTTT	CSGIRTGVSGELFF
TRBV7-8	NA	TRBJ1-5	few	TGTGCCAGCAGCTTAGCCGGACAACGTAATCAGCCCCAGCATTTT	CASSLAGQRNQPQHF